These 21 T cell receptor beta chains came from one sample sequenced in a study of cytomegalovirus exposure and HLA in healthy donors (dated by TCRdb to 2016 to 2017). Library construction relied on the immunoSEQ multiplex PCR assay. For the multiplex PCR, a mixture combining 60 forward primers for TCR Vbeta segments and 13 reverse primers for TCR Jbeta segments was used. Held by TCRdb, this immuneACCESS table contains in-frame sequences only and omits some clones. Under half of the omission traces to an unresolved V gene where checked; the cause of the rest is unknown. This sample holds about 130,000 clones; nearly 85% were observed only once. The ten largest make up more than 0.9% of the sample. Sequenced sample: PBMCs. The receptors were sampled from a boy aged 5-17 years in good health and CMV-seronegative.

The gene calls are TRBV5-4 and TRBJ1-6; 7 bases align to TRBD1. The V and J ends lost 4 bases and 4 bases, in that order; junction bases with no gene match: 14. The CDR3 extends over 18 amino acids. In germline, CDR1 is SGHNT, CDR2 YYREEE (reference sequence). The DNA of the CDR3 is TGTGCCAGCAGCAATCCCGGACAGGCCGCGAATTATAATTCACCCCTCCACTTT. Translation gives CASSNPGQAANYNSPLHF.

The CDR3 DNA is TGTGCCAGCAGCGTCAACAGGGGCTACGAGCAGTACTTC. This translates into CASSVNRGYEQYF. The rearrangement links TRBV7-9 to TRBJ2-7, with 7 bases lining up with TRBD1. Trimming removed 5 bases from V and 3 bases from J; junction bases left unmatched: 4. This CDR3 contains 13 residues. In germline, CDR1 is SEHNR, CDR2 FQNEAQ (reference sequence).

The genes are TRBV30 and TRBJ2-1; possibly TRBD2 for D (6 bases). CDR1 GTSNPN and CDR2 SVGIG come from the germline V gene (reference sequence). CDR3 size: 14 residues. V dropped 5 bases and J dropped 7 bases, with 18 bases sitting between them. This CDR3 is CAWGRLARLNEQFF. CDR3 bases: TGTGCCTGGGGTCGGCTAGCGAGACTTAATGAGCAGTTCTTC.

The V and J genes are TRBV5-4 and TRBJ1-1; 9 bases fit TRBD1. Germline V CDR1 and CDR2: SGHNT, YYREEE (reference sequence). This CDR3 spans 16 amino acids. Unmatched junction bases numbered 7, after V lost 1 base and J lost 3 bases. The CDR3 is CASSLRRQGGDTEAFF. In nucleotides, the CDR3 is TGTGCCAGCAGCTTGCGAAGACAGGGGGGGGACACTGAAGCTTTCTTT.

This clone was counted between two and nine times. The chain has TRBV4-3 and TRBJ2-7; possible D gene TRBD1, 5 bases. The CDR3 covers 16 residues. V was trimmed by 0 bases and J by 1 base, leaving 13 bases between them. Per germline, CDR1 LGHNA and CDR2 YSLEER. The CDR3 DNA reads TGCGCCAGCAGCCAAGAGAGGTGGGGCTTATCCTACGAGCAGTACTTC. This codes for CASSQERWGLSYEQYF.

This clone appeared once. This chain connects TRBV7-9 to TRBJ2-5; D possibly corresponds to TRBD2 (7 bases). V was trimmed by 5 bases and J by 2 bases, leaving 21 bases between them. CDR1 is SEHNR, CDR2 FQNEAQ, per germline (reference sequence). CDR3 length equals 17 residues. The CDR3 DNA reads TGTGCCAGCAGCGAGCCCGGGCGGGGGCGGAGGCAAGAGACCCAGTACTTC. Its translation: CASSEPGRGRRQETQYF. The full variable domain, rest sourced from reference TRBV7-9 and TRBJ2-5, is DTGVSQNPRHKITKRGQNVTFRCDPISEHNRLYWYRQTLGQGPEFLTYFQNEAQLEKSRLLSDRFSAERPKGSFSTLEIQRTEQGDSAMYLCASSEPGRGRRQETQYFGPGTRLLVL.

The rearrangement joins TRBV9 to TRBJ2-5, with a possible D match to TRBD1 (6 bases). V was pared by 5 bases and J by 2 bases, with 10 bases between. The CDR3 is 13 residues long. Per germline, CDR1 SGDLS and CDR2 YYNGEE. CDR3 DNA sequence: TGTGCCAGCAGTGCAGGGGTTCAAGAGACCCAGTACTTC. It is translated as CASSAGVQETQYF.

The rearrangement joins TRBV25-1 to TRBJ2-2, with 7 bases that match TRBD1. This CDR3 region has 15 residues. With 2 bases clipped from V and 4 bases from J, the junction kept 4 bases outside the gene matches. Germline lookup yields CDR1 MGHDK and CDR2 SYGVNS. Here the CDR3 DNA reads TGTGCCAGCAGTGAAATGACAGGGAGCACCGGGGAGCTGTTTTTT. It codes for CASSEMTGSTGELFF.

The chain carries TRBV6-5 and TRBJ1-1, with 9 bases fitting TRBD1. The CDR3 is 14 amino acids. V was pared by 6 bases and J by 2 bases, with 4 bases of the junction left unmatched. Looked up from germline, CDR1 is MNHEY and CDR2 is SVGAGI. The CDR3 loop reads CASSPGQGNTEAFF. The CDR3 bases are TGTGCCAGCAGCCCGGGACAGGGCAACACTGAAGCTTTCTTT.

The chain couples TRBV6-1 to TRBJ2-7; D call uncertain. CDR3 length: 13 amino acids. Trimming removed 1 base at V and 9 bases at J, with 13 bases between. Germline lookup yields CDR1 MNHNS and CDR2 SASEGT. CDR3 DNA sequence: TGTGCCAGCAGTGAAGACTGGTGGCGAGGGCAGTACTTC. Its translation: CASSEDWWRGQYF.

This clone has just one count. The rearrangement links TRBV5-4 to TRBJ2-7, with TRBD2 identical over 9 bases. The CDR3 covers 15 residues. The germline CDR1 and CDR2 sequences are SGHNT and YYREEE (reference sequence). Trimming removed 3 bases from V and 4 bases from J; junction bases left unmatched: 8. The CDR3, as DNA: TGTGCCAGCAGCTCCGTAACAGCGGGAGGATACGAGCAGTACTTC. It encodes CASSSVTAGGYEQYF.

The genes are TRBV5-1 and TRBJ2-5; D not resolved. V was trimmed by 4 bases and J by 5 bases, leaving 15 bases between them. CDR3 length equals 14 residues. The germline gives CDR1 SGHRS, CDR2 YFSETQ. Written as DNA, the CDR3 is TGCGCCAGCAGCGTCGCCGAGGTACGCGAGACCCAGTACTTC. Translated, it gives CASSVAEVRETQYF.

The rearrangement joins TRBV29-1 to TRBJ2-5; tentatively, D is TRBD2 (5 bases). The germline V gene encodes CDR1 SQVTM and CDR2 ANQGSEA. The V gene lost 4 bases and the J gene lost 5 bases, with 26 bases spanning the gap. This CDR3 contains 17 residues. The CDR3 reads CSVVAPVHGVTGETQYF. CDR3 DNA sequence: TGCAGCGTTGTGGCACCGGTTCACGGGGTGACGGGGGAGACCCAGTACTTC.

Regarding this clone: In the same sample, other DNA sequences code for this CDR3. The chain links TRBV7-8 to TRBJ1-2; possibly TRBD1 for D (5 bases). V was trimmed by 5 bases and J by 2 bases, leaving 15 bases between them. This CDR3 region has 15 residues. Germline V gene sequence: CDR1 SGHVS, CDR2 FQNEAQ. CDR3 protein: CASSPDRNRNYGYTF. In DNA form, the CDR3 reads TGTGCCAGCAGCCCCGACAGAAACAGAAACTATGGCTACACCTTC.

The genes are TRBV7-9 and TRBJ2-2, with D possibly being TRBD1 (5 bases). CDR3 length equals 12 residues. In germline, CDR1 is SEHNR, CDR2 FQNEAQ (reference sequence). The CDR3 here is CVGQQNTGELFF. CDR3 coding DNA: TGTGTGGGGCAGCAGAACACCGGGGAGCTGTTTTTT.

This sequence joins TRBV2 and TRBJ2-5; perhaps TRBD1 as D (5 bases). This CDR3 contains 18 residues. The V gene lost 3 bases and the J gene lost 1 base, with 21 bases spanning the gap. Germline V gene lookup returns CDR1 SNHLY and CDR2 FYNNEI. For the CDR3, the DNA is TGTGCCAGCAGTGATAATAAGTGGGCAGGGTCGATCCAAGAGACCCAGTACTTC. Amino acid sequence: CASSDNKWAGSIQETQYF.

The chain links TRBV25-1 to TRBJ2-1; 14 nucleotides align to TRBD2. CDR1 and CDR2 (germline): MGHDK, SYGVNS. CDR3 size: 18 residues. With V trimmed by 1 base and J by 7 bases, 9 bases remained unmatched. The CDR3 loop is CASSEFLSGTSGGNEQFF. The CDR3 DNA follows: TGTGCCAGCAGTGAATTTTTGTCGGGGACTAGCGGGGGAAATGAGCAGTTCTTC.

This chain connects TRBV5-4 to TRBJ1-2; D gene ambiguous. Germline V CDR1 and CDR2: SGHNT, YYREEE (reference sequence). The CDR3 runs 15 residues. V lost 0 bases and J 2 bases, leaving 11 bases between the germline ends. In DNA form, the CDR3 reads TGTGCCAGCAGCTTGGCAGGAGGGCTGAACTATGGCTACACCTTC. This sequence encodes CASSLAGGLNYGYTF.

This clone has more than one count but fewer than ten. Written as DNA, the CDR3 is TGTGCCCTCAGGGGAACCTACGAGCAGTACTTC. The encoded protein is CALRGTYEQYF. This chain connects TRBV2 to TRBJ2-7; possibly TRBD1 for D (6 bases). The germline V gene has CDR1 SNHLY and CDR2 FYNNEI. This CDR3 contains 11 residues. Trimming took off 11 bases at V and 2 bases at J, with 10 bases between the two ends.

The V and J genes are TRBV9 and TRBJ2-7; unclear D gene. Trimming pared 4 bases from V and 5 bases from J, leaving 13 bases between. Looked up from germline, CDR1 is SGDLS and CDR2 is YYNGEE. The length of the CDR3 is 13 residues. The CDR3 protein is CASSPSPFDEQYF. The CDR3 DNA is TGTGCCAGCAGCCCGAGCCCCTTCGACGAGCAGTACTTC.

The V and J genes are TRBV12-5 and TRBJ1-4; D is uncertain. This CDR3 region has 13 residues. Trimming stripped 5 bases from V and 0 bases from J, with 4 bases between. The germline V gene encodes CDR1 LGHNT and CDR2 FRNRAP. This CDR3 reads CASGTPTNEKLFF. DNA for the CDR3: TGTGCTAGTGGTACACCAACTAATGAAAAACTGTTTTTT. Filled out from reference TRBV12-5 and TRBJ1-4, the complete variable domain reads DARVTQTPRHKVTEMGQEVTMRCQPILGHNTVFWYRQTMMQGLELLAYFRNRAPLDDSGMPKDRFSAEMPDATLATLKIQPSEPRDSAVYFCASGTPTNEKLFFGSGTQLSVL.